The present entry profiles one TCR beta chain with its context. The sample originates from a study of blood T cell repertoires in COVID-19. At the level of the study: Some COVID-19 samples were acute and others convalescent; all came from the United States, Italy and Spain.

The germline V and J ends were trimmed by 6 bases and 4 bases, with 15 bases remaining between them. Germline V gene sequence: CDR1 SGHTA, CDR2 FQGNSA. The CDR3 sequence is 15 residues long. The authors' processing: Estimated nucleated cell counts came from reference gene primer amplification. TCRdb's table, derived via immunoSEQ multiplex PCR, lists solely in-frame clones and lacks some. The DNA gave D and trimming, while V, J and clone size come from that table. The sample lists 250,000 or so clones, roughly 77% occurring once. Sequencing input: peripheral blood. This rearrangement joins TRBV7-2 to TRBJ2-2; the D gene is possibly TRBD1 (5 bases). This sequence originates from a woman aged 80 or over with acute or convalescent COVID-19. The CDR3 protein is CASRGVFAPTGELFF. As DNA, the CDR3 is TGTGCCAGCAGAGGGGTTTTTGCACCCACCGGGGAGCTGTTTTTT.